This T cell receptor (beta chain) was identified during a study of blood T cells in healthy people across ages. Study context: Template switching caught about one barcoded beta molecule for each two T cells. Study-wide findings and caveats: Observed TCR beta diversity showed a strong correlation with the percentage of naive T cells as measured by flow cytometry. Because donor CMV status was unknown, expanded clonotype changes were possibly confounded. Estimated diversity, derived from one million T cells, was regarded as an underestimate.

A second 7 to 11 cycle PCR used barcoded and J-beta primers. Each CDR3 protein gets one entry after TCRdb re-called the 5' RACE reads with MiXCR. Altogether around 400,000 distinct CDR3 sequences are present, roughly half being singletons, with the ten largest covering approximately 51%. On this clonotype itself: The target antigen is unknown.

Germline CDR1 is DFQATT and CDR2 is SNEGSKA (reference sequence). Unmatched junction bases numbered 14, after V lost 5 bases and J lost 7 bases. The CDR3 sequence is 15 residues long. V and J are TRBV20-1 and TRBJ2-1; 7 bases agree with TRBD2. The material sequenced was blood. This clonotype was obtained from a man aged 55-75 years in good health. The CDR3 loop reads CSAPQSGGFLNEQFF. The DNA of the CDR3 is TGCAGTGCTCCCCAATCGGGGGGATTTTTGAATGAGCAGTTCTTC.